This T cell receptor beta chain was identified during a study of shared clonotypes between healthy human individuals. V was pared by 3 bases and J by 8 bases, with 19 bases between. This CDR3 is 15 amino acids long. From germline, CDR1 is LNHNV and CDR2 YYDKDF (reference sequence). General study points: Among four donors, approximately 5.4% of naive CD4 clonotypes were found in common.

Profiled with immunoSEQ multiplex PCR; TCRdb holds only in-frame clones, not every one. The sample carries 660,000 or so clones, approximately 96% recorded once. As defined, naive CD8 cells were CD45RO-negative and positively selected for CCR7, with terminally differentiated effector memory CD45RA+ cells excluded. The donor population consisted of healthy HIV-negative adults with no recent acute infections or vaccinations. Worth noting for this clone: Antigen unknown.

J is TRBJ1-2 and V is TRBV15; D remains ambiguous. The receptor's source is a woman in her twenties or thirties in good health. Material: naive CD8+ T cells sorted from blood. The CDR3 nucleotides are TGTGCCACCAGCAGGGGCCCCATGATAGAGTACGGCTACACCTTC. As protein: CATSRGPMIEYGYTF. Full variable domain (outside the CDR3, taken from reference TRBV15 and TRBJ1-2): DAMVIQNPRYQVTQFGKPVTLSCSQTLNHNVMYWYQQKSSQAPKLLFHYYDKDFNNEADTPDNFQSRRPNTSFCFLDIRSPGLGDTAMYLCATSRGPMIEYGYTFGSGTRLTVV.